This T cell receptor (beta chain) was recovered during a study of T cell repertoires in cytomegalovirus infection. Study context: Recently identified HLA-C-restricted CMV epitopes were among the peptides used. Study-wide results and limits: HLA-C-restricted CMV-specific TCR beta clonotypes were dominant in the ex vivo response.

Germline CDR1 is MNHEY and CDR2 is SMNVEV (reference sequence). The CDR3 runs to 15 residues. J was trimmed by 5 bases and V by 5 bases; bases with no gene match: 9. This clonotype has only a few counts. What it binds is unknown. MiXCR, applied by TCRdb to the reads, yields one record per CDR3 protein. The sample holds a few hundred thousand distinct CDR3 sequences, more than 30% seen once. The chain recombines TRBV27 with TRBJ2-5; 9 nucleotides align to TRBD1. This receptor was taken from a human donor in good health (CMV status not recorded). Some clones in this sample may be carry-over from other donors' samples. The sequences come from cultured PBMCs, collected from culture after CMV antigen stimulation. The CDR3 bases are TGTGCCAGCAGTCCCACCACAGGGGGCCGGGAGACCCAGTACTTC. It yields the protein CASSPTTGGRETQYF.